This entry describes one TCR beta chain. The authors ran a second PCR of 7 to 11 cycles using a sample-barcoded 5' primer and a J-beta primer mix. TCRdb redid the calling of the 5' RACE reads with MiXCR, one entry per CDR3 protein. This sample has 700,000 to 950,000 distinct CDR3 sequences, with over 45% found just once. This record belongs to a study of blood T cells in healthy people across ages. Trimming at V came to 5 bases and at J to 5 bases, leaving 9 bases not matched to a gene. The length of the CDR3 is 17 residues. CDR1 SGHTA and CDR2 FQGNSA come from the germline V gene. This sequence was found in a man in his thirties or forties in good health. Sequencing was performed on blood. The chain carries TRBV7-2 and TRBJ2-3, with TRBD2 matching over 14 bases. DNA of the CDR3: TGTGCCAGCAGCCTTAGACTAGCGGGAGGGCCTGGAGATACGCAGTATTTT. This encodes CASSLRLAGGPGDTQYF. Supplemented by reference TRBV7-2 and TRBJ2-3, the full variable domain reads GAGVSQSPSNKVTEKGKDVELRCDPISGHTALYWYRQSLGQGLEFLIYFQGNSAPDKSGLPSDRFSAERTGGSVSTLTIQRTQQEDSAVYLCASSLRLAGGPGDTQYFGPGTRLTVL.